This T cell receptor beta chain derives from a study of blood T cell repertoires in COVID-19. The CDR3 sequence is 15 residues long. The ends were cut back, 0 bases at V and 2 bases at J, with 12 bases in the middle. CDR1 and CDR2 from the germline V gene are SGDLS and YYNGEE. The protocol was immunoSEQ multiplex PCR, while the TCRdb copy is restricted to in-frame clones and leaves out a portion. The top ten clones hold 10% to 14% of a sample with over 200,000 clones, around 90% of them seen once. This clone was counted a single time. Categorization into cohorts depended on clinical history that participants reported.

The source of this sequence is a man aged 30 to 39 who had recovered from COVID-19. The sequencing sample was made of PBMCs or T cells enriched from blood (not recorded which). The rearrangement uses TRBV9 and TRBJ2-7; D possibly corresponds to TRBD1 (6 bases). CDR3: CASSVAQGIAYEQYF. The CDR3 DNA follows: TGTGCCAGCAGCGTAGCGCAGGGGATCGCCTACGAGCAGTACTTC. Combining the CDR3 with reference TRBV9 and TRBJ2-7 gives the whole variable domain DSGVTQTPKHLITATGQRVTLRCSPRSGDLSVYWYQQSLDQGLQFLIQYYNGEERAKGNILERFSAQQFPDLHSELNLSSLELGDSALYFCASSVAQGIAYEQYFGPGTRLTVT.